The subject of this entry is one T cell receptor beta chain. What it binds is unknown. The sample is drawn from a study of shared clonotypes between healthy human individuals. About the research overall: Researchers drew samples from two women and three men aged 18 to 49.

Libraries were prepared by immunoSEQ multiplex PCR; TCRdb keeps only in-frame clonotypes and omits some of them. The data show 2 million to 2.5 million clones, approximately 95% seen once. CDR3 length equals 12 residues. The V end was cut by 4 bases, the J end by 6 bases, with 9 bases between. Germline V gene data show CDR1 as SQVTM and CDR2 as ANQGSEA. Broader study findings: A handful of donors held approximately 4.5% of naive CD4 clonotypes in common.

The sequence was obtained from a man aged 18 to 30 in good health. Some clones in this sample may be carry-over from other donors' samples. This chain connects TRBV29-1 to TRBJ1-4; D unclear. Input material: naive CD4+ T cells from PBMCs. Subset described: CD45RA+ positively selected. The CDR3 bases are TGCAGCGTTGGTAGGGCGGATGAAAAACTGTTTTTT. As protein: CSVGRADEKLFF.